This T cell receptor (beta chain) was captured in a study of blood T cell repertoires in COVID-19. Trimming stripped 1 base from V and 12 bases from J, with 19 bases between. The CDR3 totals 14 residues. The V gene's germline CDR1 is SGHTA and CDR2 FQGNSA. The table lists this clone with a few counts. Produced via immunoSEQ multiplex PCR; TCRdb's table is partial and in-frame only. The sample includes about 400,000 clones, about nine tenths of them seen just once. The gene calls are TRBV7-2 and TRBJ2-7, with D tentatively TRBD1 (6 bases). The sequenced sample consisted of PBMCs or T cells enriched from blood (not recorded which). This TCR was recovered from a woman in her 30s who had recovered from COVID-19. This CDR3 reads CASSLDNMDSAVYF. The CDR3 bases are TGTGCCAGCAGCTTAGACAATATGGACAGCGCGGTGTACTTC.